These 21 T cell receptor beta chains share one sample of origin, sequenced in a study of beta chain features in type 1 diabetes. Study conclusions and caveats: In all four CD4+ subsets, TCRB CDR3 length was significantly, moderately reduced in type 1 diabetes.

Expressed TCRB transcripts were sequenced after all isolated RNA was converted to cDNA. Profiled with immunoSEQ multiplex PCR; TCRdb holds only in-frame clones, not every one. The table shows approximately 250,000 clones, with about a tenth occurring only once. These receptors' targets are unknown. Sample: naive CD4+ T cells from blood. The receptor source for this set is a young man with type 1 diabetes.

J is TRBJ1-6 and V is TRBV2; no reliable D call. Deletions cut 6 bases from V and 5 bases from J, with 11 bases between. Germline values: CDR1 SNHLY, CDR2 FYNNEI. The CDR3 loop spans 14 amino acids. CDR3 sequence: CASRHEPNNSPLHF. The CDR3 region has the DNA TGTGCCAGCAGGCACGAGCCAAATAATTCACCCCTCCACTTT.

The J gene is TRBJ1-4, the V gene TRBV2; D ambiguous. The CDR3 runs to 13 residues. Germline V gene sequence: CDR1 SNHLY, CDR2 FYNNEI. V lost 6 bases, J lost 7 bases, and 12 bases lay in between. CDR3 DNA sequence: TGTGCCAGCAGCGGGGTGGGGAGTGAAAAACTGTTTTTT. It yields the protein CASSGVGSEKLFF.

The rearrangement joins TRBV2 to TRBJ2-3; D remains ambiguous. V gave up 4 bases and J gave up 2 bases, with 7 bases separating them. Germline lookup yields CDR1 SNHLY and CDR2 FYNNEI. This CDR3 is 13 amino acids long. The CDR3 nucleotides read TGTGCCAGCAGTGCTAAAACCACAGATACGCAGTATTTT. Translating it yields CASSAKTTDTQYF.

V is TRBV29-1 and J is TRBJ2-2; 8 bases agree with TRBD1. J gave up 7 bases and V 7 bases, and 5 bases lay outside the gene matches. The CDR3 has 12 residues. The germline gives CDR1 SQVTM, CDR2 ANQGSEA. CDR3 region: CSARQGIGELFF. CDR3 DNA sequence: TGCAGCGCCCGACAGGGGATCGGGGAGCTGTTTTTT.

The chain uses TRBV19 and TRBJ1-2, with D possibly TRBD1 on 5 matching bases. CDR3 length equals 14 residues. V was trimmed by 5 bases and J by 8 bases, leaving 18 bases between them. Germline V gene data show CDR1 as LNHDA and CDR2 as SQIVND (reference sequence). In nucleotides, the CDR3 is TGTGCCAGTAGTCTTGGGACTCGGATAGAGGGCTACACCTTC. It is translated as CASSLGTRIEGYTF.

Only a few counts were recorded for this clone. This chain joins TRBV18 and TRBJ2-1, with D possibly being TRBD1 (6 bases). Germline V CDR1 and CDR2: KGHSH, LQKENI. CDR3 length: 16 amino acids. Trimming took 1 base from V and 3 from J, leaving 13 bases between them. Here the CDR3 reads CASSPLAGQNYNEQFF. DNA for the CDR3: TGTGCCAGCTCACCACTCGCTGGACAGAACTACAATGAGCAGTTCTTC.

The chain combines TRBV5-6 with TRBJ1-5; D is unresolved. Germline V gives CDR1 SGHDT, CDR2 YYEEEE. This CDR3 has 12 amino acids. Between the trimmed V and J ends, which lost 1 base and 6 bases, there was a span of 5 bases. CDR3 loop: CASSLFGQPQHF. CDR3 nucleotide sequence: TGTGCCAGCAGCTTGTTCGGTCAGCCCCAGCATTTT.

About this clone itself: This sample also contains other DNA sequences that code for the same CDR3. The chain recombines TRBV9 with TRBJ2-3, with D maybe TRBD2 (7 bases). Trimming pared 0 bases from V and 4 bases from J, leaving 9 bases between. The germline CDR1 and CDR2 sequences are SGDLS and YYNGEE. This CDR3 is 14 amino acids long. CDR3 protein: CASSVAGGADTQYF. DNA of the CDR3: TGTGCCAGCAGCGTAGCGGGGGGCGCAGATACGCAGTATTTT.

This clone has only a few counts. The rearrangement uses TRBV7-8 and TRBJ2-3; TRBD1 matches 7 bases. This CDR3 is 17 amino acids long. Losses at the gene ends were 6 bases for V and 0 bases for J; bases not matched to a gene: 12. Germline CDR1 SGHVS, CDR2 FQNEAQ. The CDR3 region has the DNA TGTGCCAGCAGACCTGACAGGGCACCGACTAGCACAGATACGCAGTATTTT. Translating gives CASRPDRAPTSTDTQYF. Filled out from reference TRBV7-8 and TRBJ2-3, the complete variable domain reads GAGVSQSPRYKVAKRGQDVALRCDPISGHVSLFWYQQALGQGPEFLTYFQNEAQLDKSGLPSDRFFAERPEGSVSTLKIQRTQQEDSAVYLCASRPDRAPTSTDTQYFGPGTRLTVL.

The chain joins TRBV29-1 to TRBJ1-2; no clear D. This CDR3 contains 13 residues. Germline V CDR1 and CDR2: SQVTM, ANQGSEA. The V end was cut by 7 bases, the J end by 3 bases, with 15 bases between. This chain's CDR3 is CSDGSSGYYGYTF. CDR3 coding DNA: TGCAGCGATGGGAGTTCGGGGTACTATGGCTACACCTTC.

This clone was detected only a few times. The chain is built from TRBV2 and TRBJ2-3, with TRBD2 identical over 8 bases. The V gene's germline CDR1 is SNHLY and CDR2 FYNNEI. The CDR3 contains 14 residues. V lost 5 bases to trimming and J lost 6 bases; unmatched junction nucleotides: 7. The CDR3 loop is CASSIGLARDTQYF. The CDR3 nucleotides read TGTGCCAGCAGTATAGGACTAGCAAGGGATACGCAGTATTTT.

A few counts support this clone. The rearrangement links TRBV10-3 to TRBJ2-7, with 8 bases that match TRBD2. Germline CDR1 is ENHRY and CDR2 is SYGVKD. The V segment lost 4 bases and the J segment 0 bases; nucleotides outside the gene matches: 5. There are 15 residues in the CDR3. CDR3 nucleotides: TGTGCCATCAGTGCGGTAGCGGGGAGCTCCTACGAGCAGTACTTC. It encodes CAISAVAGSSYEQYF.

The rearrangement uses TRBV2 and TRBJ1-2, with no clear D. The CDR3 is made up of 11 amino acids. V shed 7 bases and J shed 5 bases, with 8 bases lying between them. The germline CDR1 and CDR2 sequences are SNHLY and FYNNEI. The CDR3 region has the DNA TGTGCCAGCACCGGAGAGTATGGCTACACCTTC. Protein: CASTGEYGYTF.

V gene TRBV21-1 combines with J gene TRBJ2-7; the table's D call, TRBD1, was not checked against the DNA. TRBV21-1 is listed as a pseudogene. There are 15 residues in the CDR3. CDR3 residues: CASSQFWQVDYEQYF. The CDR3 DNA is TGTGCCAGCAGCCAATTTTGGCAGGTCGACTACGAGCAGTACTTC.

Concerning this clone: The sample carries other DNA sequences with the same CDR3. This chain links TRBV2 with TRBJ1-5; 7 positions match TRBD1. Germline lookup yields CDR1 SNHLY and CDR2 FYNNEI. There are 14 residues in the CDR3. The ends lost 4 bases at V and 7 bases at J; junction bases unmatched: 7. The CDR3 nucleotides are TGTGCCAGCAGTGGACAGGGAGGAGGCCAGCCCCAGCATTTT. This gives the protein CASSGQGGGQPQHF.

The V and J genes are TRBV28 and TRBJ1-1; tentatively, D is TRBD1 (5 bases). This CDR3 is built from 13 residues. Trimming took off 1 base at V and 8 bases at J, with 11 bases between the two ends. CDR1 MDHEN and CDR2 SYDVKM come from the germline V gene. The CDR3 region is CASSLSAGPEAFF. The CDR3 DNA reads TGTGCCAGCAGTTTATCGGCAGGGCCGGAAGCTTTCTTT.

The chain carries TRBV6-5 and TRBJ2-6; weak D call: TRBD1 (5 bases). Germline values: CDR1 MNHEY, CDR2 SVGAGI. Trimming removed 6 bases from V and 6 bases from J, with 9 bases in between. The CDR3 extends over 13 amino acids. The CDR3 reads CASRRTPANVLTF. CDR3 in DNA: TGTGCCAGCAGAAGGACACCGGCCAACGTCCTGACTTTC.

This clone was found a few times. V is TRBV7-9 and J is TRBJ2-7, with TRBD1 matching over 7 bases. Trimming at V came to 5 bases and at J to 3 bases, leaving 10 bases not matched to a gene. Germline V gene sequence: CDR1 SEHNR, CDR2 FQNEAQ (reference sequence). The CDR3 totals 15 residues. CDR3 sequence reads: CASSTAWGQNYEQYF. As DNA, the CDR3 is TGTGCCAGCAGCACGGCATGGGGACAGAACTACGAGCAGTACTTC.

V usage is TRBV5-4 and J usage is TRBJ1-2; the match to TRBD1 covers 8 bases. The CDR3 runs 16 residues. Germline-derived CDR1 and CDR2 are SGHNT and YYREEE (reference sequence). V lost 4 bases, J lost 7 bases, and 15 bases stayed unmatched. The chain's CDR3 is CASSPGPGGWETGYTF. The CDR3 nucleotides read TGTGCCAGCAGCCCGGGCCCAGGGGGCTGGGAAACTGGCTACACCTTC.

This clone was counted between two and nine times. The rearrangement uses TRBV4-2 and TRBJ2-3; 13 bases are a match to TRBD2. This CDR3 has 15 amino acids. Germline CDR1 reads LGHNA; CDR2 reads YNFKEQ. V trimming: 1 base; J trimming: 13 bases; junction bases outside the gene matches: 8. In DNA, the CDR3 is TGTGCCAGCAGCCAAGCCGGACTAGCGGGGGCCGAAGAGTATTTT. This encodes CASSQAGLAGAEEYF.

This clone appeared a few times. Different DNA sequences within this sample yield the same CDR3. The V and J genes are TRBV10-3 and TRBJ1-2; 8 nucleotides agree with TRBD1. This CDR3 spans 13 amino acids. Germline V gene data show CDR1 as ENHRY and CDR2 as SYGVKD. With V trimmed by 6 bases and J by 2 bases, 2 bases remained unmatched. The CDR3 region is CAIRDRENYGYTF. As DNA, the CDR3 is TGTGCCATCAGGGACAGGGAGAACTATGGCTACACCTTC.